This entry concerns a single T cell receptor (beta chain). Its antigen is still unknown. Those donors who had ophthalmopathy presented with moderate-to-severe activity, a CAS of ≥3, a NOSPECS of ≥4 and a duration under 3 months. The authors amplified TCR beta CDR3 regions, and they did so from RNA transcripts for repertoire sequencing. Scientists carried out first-round RT-PCR using HTBI primers and then a second-round multiplex PCR. MiXCR was run by TCRdb on the multiplex PCR reads, yielding one entry per CDR3 protein. The table lists about 740,000 distinct CDR3 sequences, 35% to 50% of them singletons. These data come from a study of Graves' ophthalmopathy and Graves' hyperthyroidism. Study results and caveats: The model predicted progression of ophthalmopathy with a sensitivity of 60% to 71%, and its specificity was roughly 77%. Blood also held most thyroid clonotypes expanded above 0.001 frequency.

V lost 3 bases, J lost 6 bases, and 2 bases stayed unmatched. The germline V gene encodes CDR1 DFQATT and CDR2 SNEGSKA (reference sequence). CDR3 size: 12 residues. V usage is TRBV20-1 and J usage is TRBJ2-7; 10 bases are a match to TRBD1. Sequences were obtained from peripheral blood. This sequence was found in an adult man with Graves' ophthalmopathy. CDR3 in DNA: TGCAGTGCTAGTGACAGGGGGCCCGAGCAGTACTTC. Amino acids: CSASDRGPEQYF.